The source of this T cell receptor (beta chain) is a study of blood T cell repertoires in COVID-19. Study information: Sources were T cells, B-cell-depleted T cells, or PBMCs; the material itself was cDNA or gDNA.

Profiling relied on immunoSEQ multiplex PCR, and the TCRdb table lists in-frame clones only, not all of them. The data contain approximately 170,000 clones, roughly four fifths of them singletons. This clone was seen only once. This study enrolled people aged about 18 to 100 from 20 to 25 US geographic areas. Participant-given clinical history determined each cohort assignment. Before being deemed recovered, Cohort 3 donors had two negative PCRs, clearance, or symptom resolution. The CDR3 runs 12 residues. V dropped 5 bases and J dropped 8 bases, with 9 bases sitting between them. Germline V CDR1 and CDR2: LGHDT, YNNKEL (reference sequence).

The TCR sequence derives from a man over 45 who had recovered from COVID-19. Sequencing used PBMCs or T cells enriched from blood (not recorded which). The chain has TRBV3-1 (or the pseudogene TRBV3-2) and TRBJ2-2; the D gene is possibly TRBD1 (5 bases). The CDR3 reads CASSSRTGELFF. The CDR3 DNA reads TGTGCCAGCAGCTCCCGGACAGGGGAGCTGTTTTTT.